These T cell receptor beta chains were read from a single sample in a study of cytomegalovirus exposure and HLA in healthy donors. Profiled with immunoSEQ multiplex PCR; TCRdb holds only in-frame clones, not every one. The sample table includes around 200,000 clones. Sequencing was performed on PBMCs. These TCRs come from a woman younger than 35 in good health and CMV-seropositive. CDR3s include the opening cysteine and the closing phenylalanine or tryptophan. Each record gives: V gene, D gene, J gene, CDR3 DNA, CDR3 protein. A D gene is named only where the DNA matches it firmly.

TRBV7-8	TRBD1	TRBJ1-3	TGTGCCAGCAGCTTAGATGACAGGGGCACCCTTAGCTCTGGAAACACCATATATTTT	CASSLDDRGTLSSGNTIYF
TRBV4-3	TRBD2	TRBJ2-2	TGCGCCAGCAGCCAAGAAGAGGAACTAGCGGGGTACACCGGGGAGCTGTTTTTT	CASSQEEELAGYTGELFF
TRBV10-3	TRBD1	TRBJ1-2	TGTGCCATCAGTGATCTACAGGGGGTAGATGGCTACACCTTC	CAISDLQGVDGYTF
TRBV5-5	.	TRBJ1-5	TGTGCCAGCGGGCCGGGGGGCGCGATTTTTCAGCCCCAGCATTTT	CASGPGGAIFQPQHF
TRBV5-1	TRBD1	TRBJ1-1	TGCGCCAGCAGCTTTACAGGGGGAGGGAACACTGAAGCTTTCTTT	CASSFTGGGNTEAFF
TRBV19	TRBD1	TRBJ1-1	TGTGCCAGTAGTATAGCTGGGACAGCGGGCACTGAAGCTTTCTTT	CASSIAGTAGTEAFF
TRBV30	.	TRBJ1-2	TGTGCCTGGAGTCAGAAGGGGCAGCTCCCATATGGCTACACCTTC	CAWSQKGQLPYGYTF
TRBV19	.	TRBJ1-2	TGTGCCAGTCTTGGACGGGGCTATGGCTACACCTTC	CASLGRGYGYTF
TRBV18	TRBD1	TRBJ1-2	TGTGCCAGCTCGCCGGGACAGGGGGATGGCTACACCTTC	CASSPGQGDGYTF
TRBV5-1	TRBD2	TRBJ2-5	TGCGCCAGCAGCTTATATGGACTAGCCGGGTACCAAGAGACCCAGTACTTC	CASSLYGLAGYQETQYF
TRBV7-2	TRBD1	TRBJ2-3	TGTGCCAGCAGCTTAGTGGGACAGGTCACAGATACGCAGTATTTT	CASSLVGQVTDTQYF
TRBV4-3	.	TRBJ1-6	TGCGCCAGCAGCCGATCCGGGACTGGCTCACCCCTCCACTTT	CASSRSGTGSPLHF
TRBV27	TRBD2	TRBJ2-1	TGTGCCAGCAGTTTATACGTGGGACTATCTAGCTCCTACAATGAGCAGTTCTTC	CASSLYVGLSSSYNEQFF
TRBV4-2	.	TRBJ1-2	TGTGCCAGCAGCCAAGATGGAGGGTTCAACTATGGCTACACCTTC	CASSQDGGFNYGYTF
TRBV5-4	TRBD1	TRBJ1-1	TGTGCCAGCAGCCTCTGGACAGGAGGAGGGTCTGAAGCTTTCTTT	CASSLWTGGGSEAFF
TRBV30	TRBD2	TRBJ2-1	TGTGCCTGGAGTGTAGGCGGGGGGGGCCTCAATGAGCAGTTCTTC	CAWSVGGGGLNEQFF
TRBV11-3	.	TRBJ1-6	TGTGCCAGCAGCTTAGATATAGGGGGAGAGGATAATTCACCCCTCCACTTT	CASSLDIGGEDNSPLHF
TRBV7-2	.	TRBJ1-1	TGTGCCAGCAGCTTCGAGCAGAACACTGAAGCTTTCTTT	CASSFEQNTEAFF
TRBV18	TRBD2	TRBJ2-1	TGTGCCAGCTCCGACGGGGGGACCGTCTACAATGAGCAGTTCTTC	CASSDGGTVYNEQFF
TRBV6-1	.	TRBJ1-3	TGTGCCAGCAGTGAACCGGGATCTGGAAACACCATATATTTT	CASSEPGSGNTIYF
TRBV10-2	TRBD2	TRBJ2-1	TGCGCCAGCAGTGAGTTCTTTAGCGGGGGGGCTCATGAGCAGTTCTTC	CASSEFFSGGAHEQFF
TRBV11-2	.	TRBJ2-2	TGTGCCAGTGAAGAGGGCTCCGGGGAGCTGTTTTTT	CASEEGSGELFF
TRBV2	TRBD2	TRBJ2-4	TGTGCCAGCAGTGTGACCCGAAAACTAGCGGGAGGGGCCAAAAACATTCAGTACTTC	CASSVTRKLAGGAKNIQYF
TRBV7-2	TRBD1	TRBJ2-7	TGTGCCAGCAGCTTAAAGGGACAGGGGGTCGACGAGCAGTACTTC	CASSLKGQGVDEQYF
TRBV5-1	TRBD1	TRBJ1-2	TGCGCCAGCAGCTATAACGGGGACAGTTTCTATGGCTACACCTTC	CASSYNGDSFYGYTF
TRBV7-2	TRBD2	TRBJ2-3	TGTGCCAGCAGCTCAAGCATAGCGGGAGGGCCAGATACGCAGTATTTT	CASSSSIAGGPDTQYF
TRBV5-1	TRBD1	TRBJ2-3	TGCGCCAGCAGCTTGGGCGGACAGGGTATCGATACGCAGTATTTT	CASSLGGQGIDTQYF
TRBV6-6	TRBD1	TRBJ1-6	TGTGCCAGCAGTAACGGACAGGGGGCAAATTCACCCCTCCACTTT	CASSNGQGANSPLHF
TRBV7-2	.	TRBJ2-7	TGTGCCAGCAGCTTAGCGCGGGTATACGAGCAGTACTTC	CASSLARVYEQYF
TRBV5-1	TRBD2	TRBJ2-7	TGCGCCAGCAGCTCCCTAGGGACTAGCTCCTATCCCCGCTCCTACGAGCAGTACTTC	CASSSLGTSSYPRSYEQYF
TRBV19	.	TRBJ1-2	TGTGCCAGTAGCCGAGTGGACAGCCTTAGCTATGGCTACACCTTC	CASSRVDSLSYGYTF
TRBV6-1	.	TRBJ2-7	TGTGCCAGCAGTGAAGCGGGAGGACAGGTCAGCTCCTACGAGCAGTACTTC	CASSEAGGQVSSYEQYF
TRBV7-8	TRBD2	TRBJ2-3	TGTGCCAGCAGCTTCCCTAGCGGGAGGGCTATAGGCACAGATACGCAGTATTTT	CASSFPSGRAIGTDTQYF
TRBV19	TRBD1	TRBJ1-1	TGTGCCAGAAATTCGCCTTGGGACAGCGCGGGGAACACTGAAGCTTTCTTT	CARNSPWDSAGNTEAFF
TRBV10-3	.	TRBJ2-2	TGTGCCATCAGCTTAGGACAGAACACCGGGGAGCTGTTTTTT	CAISLGQNTGELFF
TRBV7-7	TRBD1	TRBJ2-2	TGTGCCAGCAGCCACGGACAGGGGAAGACCGGGGAGCTGTTTTTT	CASSHGQGKTGELFF
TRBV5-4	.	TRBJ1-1	TGTGCCAGCAGCAAGACTGGGTCGGGGAACACTGAAGCTTTCTTT	CASSKTGSGNTEAFF
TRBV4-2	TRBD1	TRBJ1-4	TGTGCCAGCAGCCAGGGGACAGGGGGGTTAGAAAAACTGTTTTTT	CASSQGTGGLEKLFF
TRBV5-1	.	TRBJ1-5	TGCGCCAGCAGCTTAGCAGGGGGCAATCAGCCCCAGCATTTT	CASSLAGGNQPQHF
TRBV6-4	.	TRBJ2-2	TGTGCCAGCAGTGACTCGTCCGGGAACACCGGGGAGCTGTTTTTT	CASSDSSGNTGELFF
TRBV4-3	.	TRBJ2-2	TGCGCCAGCAGCCAAGATTTCGGGACCGGGGAGCTGTTTTTT	CASSQDFGTGELFF
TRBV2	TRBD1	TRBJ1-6	TGTGCCAGCAGTGAAGGGACAGGGGCCAACAATTCACCCCTCCACTTT	CASSEGTGANNSPLHF
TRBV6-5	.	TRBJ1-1	TGTGCCAGCAGTTCCATCAACCGGGGGACTGAAGCTTTCTTT	CASSSINRGTEAFF
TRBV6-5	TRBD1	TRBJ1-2	TGTGCCAGCAGTGGACCCGGGACAGTCAACTATGGCTACACCTTC	CASSGPGTVNYGYTF
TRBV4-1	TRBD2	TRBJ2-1	TGCGCCAGCAGCCGATCCCCCGCTAGCGGGAGAGACAATGAGCAGTTCTTC	CASSRSPASGRDNEQFF
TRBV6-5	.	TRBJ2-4	TGTGCCAGCAGTAACAACAACATTCAGTACTTC	CASSNNNIQYF
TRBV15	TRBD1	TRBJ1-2	TGTGCCACCAGCAGGGTCCCTACAGGGGCGGGTGGCTACACCTTC	CATSRVPTGAGGYTF
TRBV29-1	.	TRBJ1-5	TGCAGCGCCGCCCATGGCAGGACTTATAGCAATCAGCCCCAGCATTTT	CSAAHGRTYSNQPQHF
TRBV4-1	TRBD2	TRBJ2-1	TGCGCCAGCAGCCGCCTAGGGAGCGGGGGGGCGGAGCGCCATGAGCAGTTCTTC	CASSRLGSGGAERHEQFF
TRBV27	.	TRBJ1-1	TGTGCCAGCAGTTTAGCGGGCGGGGCTGAAGCTTTCTTT	CASSLAGGAEAFF
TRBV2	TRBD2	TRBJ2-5	TGTGCCAGCAGGACTAGCGCACAAGAGACCCAGTACTTC	CASRTSAQETQYF
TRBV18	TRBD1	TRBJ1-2	TGTGCCAGCTCTGGGACAGCGTTCTATGGCTACACCTTC	CASSGTAFYGYTF
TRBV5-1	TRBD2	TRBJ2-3	TGCGCCAGCAGCTTGGCTAGCGGGGGGGCCCCAGATACGCAGTATTTT	CASSLASGGAPDTQYF